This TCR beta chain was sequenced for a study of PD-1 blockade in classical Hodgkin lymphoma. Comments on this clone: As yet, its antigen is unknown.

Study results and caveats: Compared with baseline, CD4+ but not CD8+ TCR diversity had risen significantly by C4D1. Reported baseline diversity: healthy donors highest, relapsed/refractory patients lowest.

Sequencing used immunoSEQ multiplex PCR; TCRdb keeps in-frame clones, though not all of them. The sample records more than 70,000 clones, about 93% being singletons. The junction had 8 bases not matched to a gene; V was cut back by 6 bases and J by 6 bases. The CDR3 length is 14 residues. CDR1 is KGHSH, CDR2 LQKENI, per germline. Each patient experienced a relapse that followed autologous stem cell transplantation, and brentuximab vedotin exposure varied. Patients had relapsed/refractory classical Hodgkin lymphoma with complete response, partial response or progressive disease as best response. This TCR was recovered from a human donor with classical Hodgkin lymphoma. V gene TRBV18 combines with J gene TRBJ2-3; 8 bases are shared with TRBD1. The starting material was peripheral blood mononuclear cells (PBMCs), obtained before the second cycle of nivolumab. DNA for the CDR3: TGTGCCAGCTCTCTCAGGGGGCTGGAGGATACGCAGTATTTT. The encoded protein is CASSLRGLEDTQYF.